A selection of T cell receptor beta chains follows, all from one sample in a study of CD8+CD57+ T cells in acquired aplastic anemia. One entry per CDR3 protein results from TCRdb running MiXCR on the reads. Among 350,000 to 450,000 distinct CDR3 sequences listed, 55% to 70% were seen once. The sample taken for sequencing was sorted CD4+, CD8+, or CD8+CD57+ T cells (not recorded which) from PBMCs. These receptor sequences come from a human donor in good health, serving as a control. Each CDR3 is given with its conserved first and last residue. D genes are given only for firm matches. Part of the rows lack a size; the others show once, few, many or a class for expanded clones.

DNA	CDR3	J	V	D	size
TGTGCCAGCAGACGAGGGGGAGAGCGGGAGACCCAGTACTTC	CASRRGGERETQYF	TRBJ2-5	TRBV11-3	-	-
TGTGCCTGGAGTGCGGGAGGGAACACTGAAGCTTTCTTT	CAWSAGGNTEAFF	TRBJ1-1	TRBV30	-	many
TGCGCCAGCAGAGCTCCCGCGTCCGGAGAGACCCAGTACTTC	CASRAPASGETQYF	TRBJ2-5	TRBV4-1	-	-
TGTGCCAGCAGCGGGGGGAGGGATACGCAGTATTTT	CASSGGRDTQYF	TRBJ2-3	TRBV27	TRBD2	many
TGCAGTGCTAGTGGGCAGGGTATGTCCGACGAGCAGTACTTC	CSASGQGMSDEQYF	TRBJ2-7	TRBV20-1	-	-
TGCGCCAGCAGCTTGGCCCTGGGACAGGACAATTCACCCCTCCACTTT	CASSLALGQDNSPLHF	TRBJ1-6	TRBV5-1	TRBD1	once
TGTGCCAGCAGCTTCGATTACACTTCACCCCTCCACTTC	CASSFDYTSPLHF	TRBJ2-7	TRBV7-9	-	-
TGTGCCAGCAGGGCCGGGACAGGGTATTACGAGCAGTTC	CASRAGTGYYEQF	TRBJ2-7	TRBV14	TRBD1	-
TGTGCCAGCAGCTTTGTTAAGCCATCGAACACCGGGGAGCTGTTTTTT	CASSFVKPSNTGELFF	TRBJ2-2	TRBV5-6	-	-
TGTGCCAGTAGTATAGTTGGGAGGAACACTGAAGCTTTCTTT	CASSIVGRNTEAFF	TRBJ1-1	TRBV19	-	few
TGTGCCTCAGAGACAGGGGGAGGAGAGACCCAGTACTTC	CASETGGGETQYF	TRBJ2-5	TRBV19	TRBD1	once
TGTGCCAGCAGGGTCGGTCTGAGCGGGGGCTTC	CASRVGLSGGF	TRBJ2-5	TRBV5-1	TRBD2	-
TGTGCCACCAGCAGAGGGGGGTTCGAGGGGTTACCCCTCCACTTT	CATSRGGFEGLPLHF	TRBJ1-6	TRBV15	-	once
TGTGCCAGCACCTTTCTTGGCGGCGGGGGGTACACAGATTTCTTC	CASTFLGGGGYTDFF	TRBJ2-1	TRBV7-3	TRBD2	-
TGTGCCAGCAGCCTAACCTGGGGGGCCTACAACGAGCAGTACTTC	CASSLTWGAYNEQYF	TRBJ2-7	TRBV2	-	-
TGCAGTGCCATAGATGTGGGGGCCAATACGCAGTATTTT	CSAIDVGANTQYF	TRBJ2-3	TRBV20-1	-	once
TGCGCCAGCGGCGCGGGGGGCGTCCGCCATGAGAACCGTTTC	CASGAGGVRHENRF	TRBJ2-1	TRBV10-1	TRBD2	-
-	CASSITSEQYFGPF	TRBJ2-7	TRBV7-2	-	-
TGTGCCAGCAGCTCCGAGATCATGACAGAGACCAAGTACTTC	CASSSEIMTETKYF	TRBJ2-5	TRBV12-3/TRBV12-4	-	-
TGCAGTGCTAGGAGGAGGACTAGCACCTACGAGCAGTACTTC	CSARRRTSTYEQYF	TRBJ2-7	TRBV20-1	TRBD2	-
TGTGCCATCATGGGGACAGGAACTGAAGCTTTCTTT	CAIMGTGTEAFF	TRBJ1-1	TRBV10-3	TRBD1	-
TGTGCCACCAGCAGACGCGGACAGAACTATGGCTACACCTTC	CATSRRGQNYGYTF	TRBJ1-2	TRBV15	-	-
TGTGCCAGCACCCGGTCGGTGGCCAGCAATCAGCCCCAGCATTTT	CASTRSVASNQPQHF	TRBJ1-5	TRBV2	-	once
TGTGCCAGCAGCTGGGACGGGACAGGAGACTATGGCTACACCTTC	CASSWDGTGDYGYTF	TRBJ1-2	TRBV7-2	TRBD1	-
TGTGCCAGCAGTAAAGACCTCCCTCTAGAGCAGTACTTC	CASSKDLPLEQYF	TRBJ2-7	TRBV12-5	-	-
TGTGCCAGCAGAAGAGGGGGGGCATTACTTAACACAGATACGCAGTATTTT	CASRRGGALLNTDTQYF	TRBJ2-3	TRBV7-2	-	many
TGTGCCAGCAGCCCTAGGAGGGGTTACGAGCAGTACTTC	CASSPRRGYEQYF	TRBJ2-7	TRBV12-3/TRBV12-4	-	many
TGTGCCAGCATTGTCGAAGCGGGGGACACTGAGGCGTTCTTT	CASIVEAGDTEAFF	TRBJ2-7	TRBV10-2	TRBD2	few
TGTGCCATGGGCAGGGGCGGGAGCTCCTACGAGCAGTACTTC	CAMGRGGSSYEQYF	TRBJ2-7	TRBV10-3	-	many
TGTGCCAGCAGGTTTCCGGGACAGGGGATCTACGAGCAGTACTTC	CASRFPGQGIYEQYF	TRBJ2-7	TRBV7-2	TRBD1	-
TGTGCCAGCAGTCGTATTAGCGGGGTTGAAGGCTACACCTTC	CASSRISGVEGYTF	TRBJ1-2	TRBV12-3/TRBV12-4	-	-
TGTGCCAGCACCGGACAGGGGCTCCATGAGCAGTTCTTC	CASTGQGLHEQFF	TRBJ2-1	TRBV6-1	TRBD1	-
TGTGCCAGCAACCCAACCAGGGGAAGGGGATCCCAGCATTTT	CASNPTRGRGSQHF	TRBJ1-5	TRBV11-2	-	-
TGTGCCAGCACCGATGCGGGGAGGGATGGCACAGATACGCAGTATTTT	CASTDAGRDGTDTQYF	TRBJ2-3	TRBV6-1	TRBD2	-
TGCAGCGTTGATTACAAGTACACCTATGGCTACACCTTC	CSVDYKYTYGYTF	TRBJ1-2	TRBV20-1	-	-
TGCAGTGCTAGGGACAGGACGAGGGAAAATGAGCAGTTCTTC	CSARDRTRENEQFF	TRBJ2-1	TRBV20-1	TRBD1	-
TGCAGTGCTGGGGTGGCCTCCTCTCCCTACGAGCAGTACTTC	CSAGVASSPYEQYF	TRBJ2-7	TRBV29-1	-	-
TGTGCCAGCAGCCTCGGGGCAAGGACTAATTCACCCCTCCACTTT	CASSLGARTNSPLHF	TRBJ1-6	TRBV5-6	-	-
TGTGCCAGCAGCATCAGGGGACTCTACACAGATACGCGGTATTTT	CASSIRGLYTDTRYF	TRBJ2-3	TRBV11-1	-	few
TGTGCTAGCAGCAGGGACAGGGACCAGCCCCACCATTTT	CASSRDRDQPHHF	TRBJ1-2	TRBV7-7	TRBD1	-